The clone carrying this TCR beta chain came up many times. Its antigen is unidentified. TCRbeta library preparation incorporated unique molecular identifiers. In TCRdb, the PCR reads were re-called with MiXCR into one record per CDR3 protein. The sample lists hundreds of thousands of distinct CDR3 sequences, about 23% occurring once. The entry originates in a study of T-cell reconstitution after alpha-beta-depleted transplantation in children. Whole-study results and caveats: There were reportedly several hundred expanded graft clones from which alpha-beta T cells came about two months after transplant.

V was trimmed by 4 bases and J by 3 bases, leaving 17 bases between them. Germline V gene lookup returns CDR1 SGHDT and CDR2 YYEEEE. The CDR3 sequence is 16 residues long. The starting material was PBMCs, mostly from graft donor cells, obtained 360 days after TCRalphabeta/CD19-depleted stem cell transplant. V is TRBV5-6 and J is TRBJ2-4; D ambiguous. The TCR sequence derives from a boy under two years old who had a stem cell transplant for acute myeloid leukemia, so the T cells may come from the graft donor. The CDR3, as DNA: TGTGCCAGCAGCCCGACCCCAGGTTTAGGCAAAAACATTCAGTACTTC. This codes for CASSPTPGLGKNIQYF. Looking up the rest from reference TRBV5-6 and TRBJ2-4 gives the full variable domain: DAGVTQSPTHLIKTRGQQVTLRCSPKSGHDTVSWYQQALGQGPQFIFQYYEEEERQRGNFPDRFSGHQFPNYSSELNVNALLLGDSALYLCASSPTPGLGKNIQYFGAGTRLSVL.